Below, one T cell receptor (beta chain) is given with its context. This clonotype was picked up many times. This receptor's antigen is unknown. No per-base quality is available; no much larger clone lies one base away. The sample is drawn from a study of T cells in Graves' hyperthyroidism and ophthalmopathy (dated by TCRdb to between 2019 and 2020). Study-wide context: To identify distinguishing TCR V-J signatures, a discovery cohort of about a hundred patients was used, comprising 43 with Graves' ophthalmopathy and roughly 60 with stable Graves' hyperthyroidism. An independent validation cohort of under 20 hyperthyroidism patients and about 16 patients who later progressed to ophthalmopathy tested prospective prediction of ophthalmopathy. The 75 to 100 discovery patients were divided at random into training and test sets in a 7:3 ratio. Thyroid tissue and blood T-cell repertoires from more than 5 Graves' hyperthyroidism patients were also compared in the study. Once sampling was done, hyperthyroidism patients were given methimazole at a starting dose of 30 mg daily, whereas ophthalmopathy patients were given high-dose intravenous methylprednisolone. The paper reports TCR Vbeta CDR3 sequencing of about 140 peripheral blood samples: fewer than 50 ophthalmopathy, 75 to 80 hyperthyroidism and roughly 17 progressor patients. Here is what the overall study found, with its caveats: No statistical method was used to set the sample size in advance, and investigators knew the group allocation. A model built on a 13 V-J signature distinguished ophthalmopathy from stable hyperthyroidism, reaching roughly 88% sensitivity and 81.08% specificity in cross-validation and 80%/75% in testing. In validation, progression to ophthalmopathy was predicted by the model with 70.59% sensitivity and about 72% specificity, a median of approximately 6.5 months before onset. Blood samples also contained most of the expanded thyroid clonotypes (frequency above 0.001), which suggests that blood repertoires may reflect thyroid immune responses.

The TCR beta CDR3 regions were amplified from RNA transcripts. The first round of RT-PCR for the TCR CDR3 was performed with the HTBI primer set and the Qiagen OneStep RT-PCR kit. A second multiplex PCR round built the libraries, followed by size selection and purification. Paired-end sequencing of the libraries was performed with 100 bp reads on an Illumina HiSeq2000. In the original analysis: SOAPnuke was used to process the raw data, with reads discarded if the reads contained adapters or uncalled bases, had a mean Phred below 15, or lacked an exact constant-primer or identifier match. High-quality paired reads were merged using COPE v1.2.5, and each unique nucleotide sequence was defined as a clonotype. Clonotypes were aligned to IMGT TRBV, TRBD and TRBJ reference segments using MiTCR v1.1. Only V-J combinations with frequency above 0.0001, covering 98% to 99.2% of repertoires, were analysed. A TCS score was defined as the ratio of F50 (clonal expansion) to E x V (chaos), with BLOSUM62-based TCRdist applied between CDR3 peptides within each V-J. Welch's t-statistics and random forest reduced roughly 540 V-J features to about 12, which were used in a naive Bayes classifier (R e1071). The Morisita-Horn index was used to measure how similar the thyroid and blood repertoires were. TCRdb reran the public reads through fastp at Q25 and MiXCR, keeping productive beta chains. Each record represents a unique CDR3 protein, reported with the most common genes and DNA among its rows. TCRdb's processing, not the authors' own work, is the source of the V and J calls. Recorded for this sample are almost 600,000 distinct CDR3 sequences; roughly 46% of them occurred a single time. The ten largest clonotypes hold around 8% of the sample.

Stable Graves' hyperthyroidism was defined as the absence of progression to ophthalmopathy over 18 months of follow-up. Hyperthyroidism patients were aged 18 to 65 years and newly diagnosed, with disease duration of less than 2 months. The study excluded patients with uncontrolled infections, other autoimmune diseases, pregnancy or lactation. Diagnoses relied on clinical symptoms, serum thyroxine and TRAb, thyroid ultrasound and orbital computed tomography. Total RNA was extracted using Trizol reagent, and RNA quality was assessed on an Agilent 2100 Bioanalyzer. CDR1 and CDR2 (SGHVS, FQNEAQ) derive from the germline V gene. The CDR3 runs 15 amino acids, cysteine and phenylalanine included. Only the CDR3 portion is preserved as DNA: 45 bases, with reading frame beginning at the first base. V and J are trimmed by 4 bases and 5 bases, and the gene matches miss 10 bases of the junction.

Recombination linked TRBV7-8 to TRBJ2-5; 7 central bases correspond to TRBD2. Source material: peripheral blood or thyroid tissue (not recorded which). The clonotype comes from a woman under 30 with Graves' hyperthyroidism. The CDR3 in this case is CASSSPTGGGETQYF. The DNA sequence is TGTGCCAGCAGCTCACCGACGGGAGGAGGGGAGACCCAGTACTTC.